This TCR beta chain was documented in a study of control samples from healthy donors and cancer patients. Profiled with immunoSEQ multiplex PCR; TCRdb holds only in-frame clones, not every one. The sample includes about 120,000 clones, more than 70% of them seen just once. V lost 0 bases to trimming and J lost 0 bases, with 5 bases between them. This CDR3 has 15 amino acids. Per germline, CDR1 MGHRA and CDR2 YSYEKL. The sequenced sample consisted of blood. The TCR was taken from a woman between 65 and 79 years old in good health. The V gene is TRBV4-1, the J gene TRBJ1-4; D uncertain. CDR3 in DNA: TGCGCCAGCAGCCAAGATGTGGCAACTAATGAAAAACTGTTTTTT. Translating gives CASSQDVATNEKLFF.